This T cell receptor beta chain originates from a study of blood T cell repertoires in COVID-19. Clones were read by immunoSEQ multiplex PCR, and TCRdb kept only the in-frame ones, dropping some. The sample yields about 140,000 clones, 80% to 90% seen once. With V trimmed by 4 bases and J by 0 bases, 4 bases remained unmatched. The CDR3 spans 15 residues. CDR1 is SGHRS, CDR2 YFSETQ, per germline. The source material was peripheral blood. The chain has TRBV5-1 and TRBJ2-7, with 10 bases that match TRBD1. The TCR was taken from a man aged 55 to 70 with active or convalescent COVID-19. Here the CDR3 DNA reads TGCGCCAGCAGCCCAAGGACAGGGGGCTCCTACGAGCAGTACTTC. Amino acid sequence: CASSPRTGGSYEQYF.